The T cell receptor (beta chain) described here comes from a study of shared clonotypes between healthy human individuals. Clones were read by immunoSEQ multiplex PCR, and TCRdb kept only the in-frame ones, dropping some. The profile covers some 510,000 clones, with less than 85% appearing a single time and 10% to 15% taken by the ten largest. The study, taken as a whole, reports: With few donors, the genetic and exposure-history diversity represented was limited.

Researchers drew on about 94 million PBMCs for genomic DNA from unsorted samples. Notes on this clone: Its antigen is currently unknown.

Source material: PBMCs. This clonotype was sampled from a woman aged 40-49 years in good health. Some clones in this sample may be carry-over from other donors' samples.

CDR3 sequence (DNA): TGTGCCAGCAGTTATCTTGGGAGCACGAACACCGGGGAGCTGTTTTTT. The encoded protein is CASSYLGSTNTGELFF. J is TRBJ2-2 and V is TRBV6-5, with a tentative D call TRBD2 (5 bases). Germline CDR1 and CDR2: MNHEY and SVGAGI. The CDR3 covers 16 residues. The ends were cut back, 3 bases at V and 0 bases at J, with 11 bases in the middle.